This T cell receptor beta chain stems from a study of early T cells in non-severe SARS-CoV-2 infection. A word on this clonotype: The antigen is undetermined.

Broader study findings: VDJdb-based annotation leaned toward anti-spike CD8 responses and missed private and CD4 specificities.

The germline gives CDR1 SQVTM, CDR2 ANQGSEA. The CDR3 spans 13 residues. V was shortened by 3 bases and J by 3 bases, with 12 bases between the two germline ends. Individual cDNA molecules received unique molecular identifiers. TCRdb reanalysed the 5' RACE reads using MiXCR and keeps one entry per CDR3 protein. The sample yields 75,000 to 100,000 distinct CDR3 sequences, over 15% seen once. This TCR derives from an adult who was a healthcare worker with PCR-confirmed SARS-CoV-2 infection or an uninfected control (not recorded which). The genes are TRBV29-1 and TRBJ2-7, with D possibly TRBD2 on 7 matching bases. Sequenced input: whole blood. The CDR3 sequence is CSVEGGGDYEQYF. In DNA form, the CDR3 reads TGCAGCGTTGAGGGAGGGGGGGACTACGAGCAGTACTTC.